The 29 T cell receptor beta chains in this list originate from one sample, sequenced in a study of blood T cell repertoires in COVID-19. The protocol was immunoSEQ multiplex PCR, while the TCRdb copy is restricted to in-frame clones and leaves out a portion. This table holds 70,000 or so clones, approximately 73% found once. Material for sequencing was peripheral blood. The source of these receptors is a man in his sixties with COVID-19, enrolled during active disease.

This rearrangement joins TRBV5-1 to TRBJ2-7, with 9 bases aligning to TRBD1. The CDR3 covers 14 residues. The germline V gene has CDR1 SGHRS and CDR2 YFSETQ. V shed 4 bases, J shed 3 bases, and the junction held 5 bases outside the gene matches. The CDR3 bases are TGCGCCAGCAGCGCGACAGGGGGAGGCTACGAGCAGTACTTC. Amino acid sequence: CASSATGGGYEQYF.

This clone has just a few counts. The chain has TRBV7-9 and TRBJ1-5, with D tentatively TRBD1 (5 bases). This CDR3 is 12 amino acids long. Germline V lookup: CDR1 SEHNR, CDR2 FQNEAQ (reference sequence). Trimming left V 8 bases short and J 9 bases short, with 14 bases between. CDR3 sequence: CASADRGTPQHF. CDR3 coding DNA: TGTGCCAGCGCCGACCGCGGGACGCCCCAGCATTTT.

This clone was seen a few times. The chain joins TRBV6-5 to TRBJ2-7, with 8 nucleotides matching TRBD1. CDR3 size: 14 residues. V dropped 4 bases and J dropped 2; count of bases not matched to a gene: 4. Germline V gene sequence: CDR1 MNHEY, CDR2 SVGAGI. The chain's CDR3 is CASSSGQGPYEQYF. The CDR3 DNA follows: TGTGCCAGCAGTTCTGGACAGGGCCCCTACGAGCAGTACTTC.

The J gene is TRBJ2-1, the V gene TRBV2, with unresolved D. V lost 7 bases to trimming and J lost 7 bases, with 17 bases between them. CDR1 and CDR2 from the germline V gene are SNHLY and FYNNEI. CDR3 length: 14 amino acids. This CDR3 is CASTGSGVRNEQFF. In DNA form, the CDR3 reads TGTGCCAGCACCGGTTCCGGAGTACGGAATGAGCAGTTCTTC.

The chain employs TRBV4-1 and TRBJ2-1; 10 positions match TRBD2. J was trimmed by 8 bases and V by 4 bases; bases with no gene match: 8. The CDR3 covers 15 residues. In germline, CDR1 is MGHRA, CDR2 YSYEKL. The CDR3 loop reads CASSPAGGPMYEQFF. The CDR3 DNA is TGCGCCAGCAGCCCAGCGGGAGGGCCGATGTATGAGCAGTTCTTC.

This chain links TRBV7-9 with TRBJ2-4; 8 bases are a match to TRBD2. Per germline, CDR1 SEHNR and CDR2 FQNEAQ (reference sequence). The CDR3 length is 17 residues. Trimming took 6 bases from V and 0 from J; bases not matched to a gene: 10. The CDR3 spells CASSFQGSGVAKNIQYF. CDR3 DNA: TGTGCCAGCAGTTTCCAGGGTAGCGGGGTAGCCAAAAACATTCAGTACTTC.

This sequence joins TRBV4-2 and TRBJ1-4; TRBD1 agrees at 10 bases. Looked up from germline, CDR1 is LGHNA and CDR2 is YNFKEQ. V was pared by 7 bases and J by 5 bases, with 4 bases of the junction left unmatched. This CDR3 is built from 14 residues. Here the CDR3 DNA reads TGTGCCAGCACCCCGGGACAGGGGAATGAAAAACTGTTTTTT. Its protein is CASTPGQGNEKLFF.

This sequence joins TRBV11-3 and TRBJ1-1, with unresolved D. Germline V gene lookup returns CDR1 SGHNT and CDR2 YENEEA. There are 13 residues in the CDR3. V lost 5 bases and J lost 4, with 11 bases in between. CDR3: CASSLRRGTEAFF. DNA for the CDR3: TGTGCCAGCAGCCTGCGCCGAGGCACTGAAGCTTTCTTT.

This chain joins TRBV28 and TRBJ1-5, with unresolved D. The CDR3 is 12 amino acids. With 6 bases removed from V and 6 bases from J, the gap between germline ends came to 9 bases. Germline assignment: CDR1 MDHEN and CDR2 SYDVKM. CDR3 residues: CASSPEAQPQHF. In nucleotides, the CDR3 is TGTGCCAGCAGCCCCGAGGCTCAGCCCCAGCATTTT.

This sequence joins TRBV11-3 and TRBJ2-3, with TRBD2 identical over 11 bases. Germline assignment: CDR1 SGHNT and CDR2 YENEEA. The CDR3 totals 17 residues. V gave up 1 base and J gave up 3 bases; unmatched junction bases: 6. CDR3 sequence: CASSLVAGGRKTDTQYF. DNA for the CDR3: TGTGCCAGCAGCTTAGTAGCGGGAGGGAGGAAGACAGATACGCAGTATTTT.

The gene calls are TRBV30 and TRBJ2-3, with TRBD2 matching over 15 bases. The CDR3 length is 17 residues. The ends lost 4 bases at V and 5 bases at J; junction bases unmatched: 10. Germline V gives CDR1 GTSNPN, CDR2 SVGIG (reference sequence). The CDR3 region is CAWTAGLAGGRIDTQYF. In DNA form, the CDR3 reads TGTGCCTGGACTGCCGGACTAGCGGGAGGGAGGATAGATACGCAGTATTTT.

The chain recombines TRBV2 with TRBJ2-5, with 11 nucleotides matching TRBD2. Germline CDR1 is SNHLY and CDR2 is FYNNEI. The CDR3 length is 15 residues. Trimming cost V 5 bases and J 5 bases; bases outside gene matches: 7. CDR3 nucleotide sequence: TGTGCCAGCAGTTTTAGCGGGGGGGCCGTGGAGACCCAGTACTTC. The encoded protein is CASSFSGGAVETQYF.

The chain has TRBV6-4 and TRBJ2-3; 12 bases are a match to TRBD2. V dropped 0 bases and J dropped 5; count of bases not matched to a gene: 0. CDR3 length equals 15 residues. The germline CDR1 and CDR2 sequences are MRHNA and SNTAGT. The CDR3 region has the DNA TGTGCCAGCAGTGACTCGACTAGCGGGGGAGATACGCAGTATTTT. Amino acids: CASSDSTSGGDTQYF.

The chain couples TRBV29-1 to TRBJ2-3; 8 nucleotides align to TRBD1. This CDR3 is 13 amino acids long. The germline gives CDR1 SQVTM, CDR2 ANQGSEA. The V and J ends lost 7 bases and 3 bases, in that order; junction bases with no gene match: 6. CDR3 coding DNA: TGCAGCGCCCAGGGGGCGAGGACAGATACGCAGTATTTT. It specifies CSAQGARTDTQYF.

The gene calls are TRBV7-9 and TRBJ2-5; 8 bases line up with TRBD1. Unmatched junction bases numbered 5, after V lost 3 bases and J lost 2 bases. The CDR3 spans 15 residues. The germline CDR1 and CDR2 sequences are SEHNR and FQNEAQ (reference sequence). In DNA form, the CDR3 reads TGTGCCAGCAGCTTCCGACAGGGGCCGCAAGAGACCCAGTACTTC. As protein: CASSFRQGPQETQYF.

This clone was detected only once. The chain couples TRBV18 to TRBJ2-3; D is perhaps TRBD1 (6 bases). The CDR3 contains 15 residues. CDR1 and CDR2 from the germline V gene are KGHSH and LQKENI. Trimming shortened V by 0 bases and J by 4 bases, and 11 bases separated the two germline ends. The CDR3 DNA is TGTGCCAGCTCACCACCCAACAGGGACCCAGATACGCAGTATTTT. The encoded protein is CASSPPNRDPDTQYF. The full variable domain, completed using reference TRBV18 and TRBJ2-3, is NAGVMQNPRHLVRRRGQEARLRCSPMKGHSHVYWYRQLPEEGLKFMVYLQKENIIDESGMPKERFSAEFPKEGPSILRIQQVVRGDSAAYFCASSPPNRDPDTQYFGPGTRLTVL.

V is TRBV6-4 and J is TRBJ2-3; 10 bases agree with TRBD2. Germline trimming cut 3 bases from V and 5 bases from J; bases unmatched to any gene: 8. Per germline, CDR1 MRHNA and CDR2 SNTAGT. There are 16 residues in the CDR3. As DNA, the CDR3 is TGTGCCAGCAGTGAGGGAGCGGGGGGGCCAGGAGATACGCAGTATTTT. As protein: CASSEGAGGPGDTQYF.

The chain uses TRBV2 and TRBJ2-7; TRBD2 agrees at 8 bases. CDR3 length: 15 amino acids. V was pared by 7 bases and J by 0 bases, with 8 bases of the junction left unmatched. The V gene's germline CDR1 is SNHLY and CDR2 FYNNEI. This CDR3 reads CASIFERGSSYEQYF. In DNA form, the CDR3 reads TGTGCCAGCATTTTCGAGCGGGGGAGCTCCTACGAGCAGTACTTC.

The V call is TRBV7-6, the J call TRBJ1-4, with 8 bases matching TRBD1. The V segment lost 5 bases and the J segment 8 bases; nucleotides outside the gene matches: 10. This CDR3 contains 15 residues. Germline-derived CDR1 and CDR2 are SGHVS and FNYEAQ. The CDR3: CASSNGQGAGEKLFF. CDR3 bases: TGTGCCAGCAGCAACGGACAGGGCGCAGGGGAAAAACTGTTTTTT.

The chain carries TRBV3-1 (or the pseudogene TRBV3-2) and TRBJ1-2, with TRBD1 matching over 8 bases. The ends lost 6 bases at V and 4 bases at J; junction bases unmatched: 4. This CDR3 region has 13 residues. CDR1 and CDR2 (germline): LGHDT, YNNKEL (reference sequence). CDR3 nucleotides: TGTGCCAGCAGACCTCAGGGGGCCTATGGCTACACCTTC. This sequence encodes CASRPQGAYGYTF.

This clone was detected many times. V and J are TRBV2 and TRBJ2-7; 8 positions match TRBD1. J lost 2 bases, V lost 2 bases, and 2 bases had no gene match. Germline V CDR1 and CDR2: SNHLY, FYNNEI. The CDR3 is 14 amino acids. The CDR3 sequence: CASSEQGAPYEQYF. The CDR3 nucleotides read TGTGCCAGCAGTGAACAGGGGGCCCCCTACGAGCAGTACTTC.

This clone was seen once. J is TRBJ1-1 and V is TRBV11-2, with no clear D. V was trimmed by 4 bases and J by 0 bases, leaving 6 bases between them. The germline V gene has CDR1 SGHAT and CDR2 FQNNGV. The CDR3 contains 13 residues. The CDR3 protein is CASSSQMNTEAFF. CDR3 sequence (DNA): TGTGCCAGCAGCTCCCAGATGAACACTGAAGCTTTCTTT.

This clone has ten or more counts. The CDR3 DNA reads as TGTGCCAGCAGCCCGAGCCGTGGACAGGGTGGCACCGGGGAGCTGTTTTTT. This encodes CASSPSRGQGGTGELFF. This sequence joins TRBV3-1 (or the pseudogene TRBV3-2) and TRBJ2-2; 8 bases line up with TRBD1. The CDR3 is made up of 17 amino acids. Germline CDR1 reads LGHDT; CDR2 reads YNNKEL (reference sequence). The trim removed 4 bases at V and 4 bases at J, leaving 11 bases unmatched.

This clone has just a few counts. CDR3 loop: CASSVDFGGEEEKLFF. The CDR3 DNA reads TGTGCCAGCAGCGTAGATTTCGGGGGTGAGGAAGAAAAACTGTTTTTT. V and J are TRBV9 and TRBJ1-4; weak D call: TRBD1 (5 bases). Germline-derived CDR1 and CDR2 are SGDLS and YYNGEE. The CDR3 runs to 16 residues. Trimming stripped 0 bases from V and 8 bases from J, with 17 bases between.

V usage is TRBV7-2 and J usage is TRBJ1-6; D is possibly TRBD1 (6 bases). V was clipped by 3 bases and J by 11 bases, with 17 bases between them. The CDR3 sequence is 15 residues long. Germline CDR1 SGHTA, CDR2 FQGNSA. The CDR3 coding sequence is TGTGCCAGCAGCTTCGGTTCAGGGGCGTCGCCACCCCTCCACTTT. Encoded protein: CASSFGSGASPPLHF.

This clone was observed a few times. This chain connects TRBV5-6 to TRBJ2-3, with TRBD2 matching 7 bases. The CDR3 is 13 residues long. V was clipped by 5 bases and J by 3 bases; unmatched bases: 3. Germline CDR1 SGHDT, CDR2 YYEEEE. The CDR3 sequence is CASSRRGTDTQYF. CDR3 nucleotides: TGTGCCAGCAGTCGGCGGGGGACAGATACGCAGTATTTT. Drawing the rest from reference TRBV5-6 and TRBJ2-3, the complete variable domain is DAGVTQSPTHLIKTRGQQVTLRCSPKSGHDTVSWYQQALGQGPQFIFQYYEEEERQRGNFPDRFSGHQFPNYSSELNVNALLLGDSALYLCASSRRGTDTQYFGPGTRLTVL.

This clone was counted once. The V call is TRBV2, the J call TRBJ1-6, with a tentative D call TRBD1 (5 bases). This CDR3 region has 14 residues. Germline V CDR1 and CDR2: SNHLY, FYNNEI. Trimming shortened V by 8 bases and J by 5 bases, and 13 bases separated the two germline ends. The CDR3 protein is CASGGTSNNSPLHF. CDR3 DNA: TGTGCCAGCGGGGGGACCTCGAATAATTCACCCCTCCACTTT.

This clone was counted a single time. The chain links TRBV6-5 to TRBJ2-1, with D perhaps matching TRBD2 (5 bases). V was shortened by 6 bases and J by 2 bases, with 8 bases between the two germline ends. Germline-derived CDR1 and CDR2 are MNHEY and SVGAGI. This CDR3 has 13 amino acids. The CDR3, as DNA: TGTGCCAGCAGCCCGACTACCTACAATGAGCAGTTCTTC. Amino acid sequence: CASSPTTYNEQFF.

This clone was detected a few times. This chain connects TRBV19 to TRBJ1-1; 7 positions agree with TRBD1. The V segment lost 9 bases and the J segment 8 bases; nucleotides outside the gene matches: 9. Germline V gene data show CDR1 as LNHDA and CDR2 as SQIVND (reference sequence). The CDR3 is made up of 12 amino acids. The CDR3 nucleotides read TGTGCCAGCGACGACAGGGTAGGGGAAGCTTTCTTT. Translating it yields CASDDRVGEAFF.